These 30 T cell receptor beta chains originate from one sample sequenced in a study of cytomegalovirus exposure and HLA in healthy donors. PCR involved 60 Vbeta and 13 Jbeta primers. Sequencing was performed with immunoSEQ multiplex PCR; in TCRdb, only in-frame clones are kept and a portion is missing. The sample lists more than 95,000 clones, roughly 80% occurring once. Input material: PBMCs. The receptor source for this set is a woman aged 40-49 years in good health and CMV-seronegative.

This sequence joins TRBV7-9 and TRBJ2-1; 8 positions match TRBD1. Per the germline V gene, CDR1 is SEHNR and CDR2 is FQNEAQ (reference sequence). The V and J ends lost 6 bases and 6 bases, in that order; junction bases with no gene match: 4. CDR3 length: 13 amino acids. This chain's CDR3 is CASSLDRVNEQFF. As DNA, the CDR3 is TGTGCCAGCAGTCTGGACAGGGTCAATGAGCAGTTCTTC. Together with reference TRBV7-9 and TRBJ2-1, the CDR3 gives the full variable domain: DTGVSQNPRHKITKRGQNVTFRCDPISEHNRLYWYRQTLGQGPEFLTYFQNEAQLEKSRLLSDRFSAERPKGSFSTLEIQRTEQGDSAMYLCASSLDRVNEQFFGPGTRLTVL.

V is TRBV7-2 and J is TRBJ2-1; D perhaps matches TRBD1 (5 bases). The CDR3 length is 12 residues. V was cut by 4 bases and J by 7 bases, with 8 bases left in between. Germline CDR1 SGHTA, CDR2 FQGNSA. The CDR3: CASSSQGNEQFF. DNA for the CDR3: TGTGCCAGCAGCTCGCAGGGAAATGAGCAGTTCTTC.

The V gene is TRBV10-3, the J gene TRBJ2-7; 10 nucleotides line up with TRBD1. J gave up 6 bases and V 4 bases, and 9 bases lay outside the gene matches. This CDR3 contains 15 residues. Germline V gene sequence: CDR1 ENHRY, CDR2 SYGVKD. CDR3 sequence reads: CAISGGTGARGEQYF. CDR3 nucleotides: TGTGCCATCAGTGGGGGGACAGGGGCGAGAGGCGAGCAGTACTTC.

The chain has TRBV28 and TRBJ1-5, with unresolved D. Per the germline V gene, CDR1 is MDHEN and CDR2 is SYDVKM. The CDR3 spans 17 residues. V was cut by 1 base and J by 3 bases, with 16 bases left in between. CDR3 coding DNA: TGTGCCAGCAGTTTATCCACCGGGAGCAGACTCAATCAGCCCCAGCATTTT. Encoded protein: CASSLSTGSRLNQPQHF.

This chain links TRBV6-1 with TRBJ1-4; 8 bases are shared with TRBD1. The CDR3 contains 15 residues. CDR1 and CDR2 (germline): MNHNS, SASEGT. V trimming: 6 bases; J trimming: 3 bases; junction bases outside the gene matches: 6. This CDR3 reads CASSDRGYANEKLFF. DNA for the CDR3: TGTGCCAGCAGCGACAGGGGCTATGCTAATGAAAAACTGTTTTTT.

The chain has TRBV6-6 and TRBJ2-1; weak D call: TRBD2 (6 bases). CDR1 is MNHNY, CDR2 SVGAGI, per germline (reference sequence). V gave up 0 bases and J gave up 9 bases, with 6 bases separating them. This CDR3 contains 12 residues. The CDR3 region is CASSYSRGEQFF. In DNA, the CDR3 is TGTGCCAGCAGTTACTCGCGGGGTGAGCAGTTCTTC.

This chain joins TRBV2 and TRBJ2-3; unclear D gene. Germline values: CDR1 SNHLY, CDR2 FYNNEI. The CDR3 totals 15 residues. The V gene lost 6 bases and the J gene lost 2 bases, with 15 bases spanning the gap. The CDR3 loop is CASSLGLLHTDTQYF. CDR3 sequence (DNA): TGTGCCAGCAGCCTAGGCCTCTTACACACAGATACGCAGTATTTT.

This chain links TRBV18 with TRBJ1-1; 7 bases map to TRBD1. Germline-derived CDR1 and CDR2 are KGHSH and LQKENI. The V and J ends lost 5 bases and 10 bases, in that order; junction bases with no gene match: 10. CDR3 size: 13 residues. The CDR3 region is CASSADRAVGAFF. The CDR3 nucleotides read TGTGCCAGCTCAGCCGACAGGGCGGTCGGAGCTTTCTTT.

V is TRBV28 and J is TRBJ2-7; D is ambiguous. The CDR3 length is 13 residues. CDR1 is MDHEN and CDR2 is SYDVKM in the germline V gene. The V end was cut by 3 bases, the J end by 4 bases, with 10 bases between. CDR3 in amino acids: CASSFSNTYEQYF. The CDR3 DNA follows: TGTGCCAGCAGTTTCTCCAACACATACGAGCAGTACTTC.

The chain has TRBV5-1 and TRBJ2-3; 7 bases are a match to TRBD1. Per germline, CDR1 SGHRS and CDR2 YFSETQ. This CDR3 spans 14 amino acids. After removal of 3 bases from V and 3 bases from J, the junction contained 4 bases not matched to a gene. CDR3 DNA sequence: TGCGCCAGCAGCTCCGGGACAGAGACAGATACGCAGTATTTT. This sequence encodes CASSSGTETDTQYF.

The sample holds a few counts of this clone. V gene TRBV5-6 combines with J gene TRBJ1-1, with 9 bases aligning to TRBD1. CDR1 is SGHDT, CDR2 YYEEEE, per germline. The V segment lost 3 bases and the J segment 4 bases; nucleotides outside the gene matches: 7. There are 15 residues in the CDR3. Here the CDR3 reads CASSYGTGLSTEAFF. The CDR3 bases are TGTGCCAGCAGCTACGGGACAGGGTTAAGCACTGAAGCTTTCTTT.

This clone was seen only a few times. This chain links TRBV2 with TRBJ1-2; possibly TRBD1 for D (6 bases). CDR1 is SNHLY, CDR2 FYNNEI, per germline. The V gene lost 6 bases and the J gene lost 2 bases, with 10 bases spanning the gap. The CDR3 has 13 amino acids. As DNA, the CDR3 is TGTGCCAGCAGACAGGGTTGGAACTATGGCTACACCTTC. Protein product: CASRQGWNYGYTF.

The chain links TRBV2 to TRBJ2-7, with D perhaps matching TRBD1 (6 bases). Trimming cost V 2 bases and J 5 bases, with 16 bases left between them. This CDR3 contains 15 residues. Germline V gene data show CDR1 as SNHLY and CDR2 as FYNNEI. The chain's CDR3 is CASSESGVPGNEQYF. Here the CDR3 DNA reads TGTGCCAGCAGTGAATCAGGGGTCCCTGGGAACGAGCAGTACTTC.

The chain is built from TRBV13 and TRBJ2-1; D might be TRBD1 (7 bases). The CDR3 has 12 residues. Germline V lookup: CDR1 PRHDT, CDR2 FYEKMQ (reference sequence). Trimming cost V 6 bases and J 9 bases, with 12 bases left between them. The CDR3: CASSHQGGEQFF. The CDR3 nucleotides read TGTGCCAGCAGTCATCAGGGGGGTGAGCAGTTCTTC.

The gene calls are TRBV11-3 and TRBJ2-1; 7 positions agree with TRBD1. The CDR3 has 15 amino acids. CDR1 SGHNT and CDR2 YENEEA come from the germline V gene. Trimming removed 1 base from V and 4 bases from J; junction bases left unmatched: 4. The CDR3 sequence: CASSLGTGTYNEQFF. The CDR3 bases are TGTGCCAGCAGCTTAGGGACAGGAACTTACAATGAGCAGTTCTTC.

The sample holds a few counts of this clone. The chain recombines TRBV6-5 with TRBJ2-3, with 7 bases aligning to TRBD2. V was clipped by 6 bases and J by 5 bases; unmatched bases: 8. The germline V gene has CDR1 MNHEY and CDR2 SVGAGI. The length of the CDR3 is 14 residues. The CDR3 DNA follows: TGTGCCAGCAGCCGGAGGGAGGGTGGAGATACGCAGTATTTT. This sequence encodes CASSRREGGDTQYF.

The chain recombines TRBV5-6 with TRBJ2-5; D gene uncertain. CDR3 length: 14 residues. Germline V gene lookup returns CDR1 SGHDT and CDR2 YYEEEE. V was trimmed by 4 bases and J by 2 bases, leaving 12 bases between them. The CDR3 spells CASSPIPVQETQYF. CDR3 nucleotide sequence: TGTGCCAGCAGCCCCATCCCGGTTCAAGAGACCCAGTACTTC.

The chain uses TRBV5-1 and TRBJ2-3; D gene uncertain. This CDR3 spans 15 amino acids. From germline, CDR1 is SGHRS and CDR2 YFSETQ. The V end lost 4 bases, the J end lost 0 bases, and 12 bases lay between the germline ends. The CDR3 loop is CASSRRSTSTDTQYF. CDR3 bases: TGCGCCAGCAGCCGGCGATCGACTAGCACAGATACGCAGTATTTT. Full variable domain (rest looked up from reference TRBV5-1 and TRBJ2-3): KAGVTQTPRYLIKTRGQQVTLSCSPISGHRSVSWYQQTPGQGLQFLFEYFSETQRNKGNFPGRFSGRQFSNSRSEMNVSTLELGDSALYLCASSRRSTSTDTQYFGPGTRLTVL.

The chain is built from TRBV10-2 and TRBJ2-7, with 7 bases matching TRBD2. After removal of 2 bases from V and 3 bases from J, the junction contained 4 bases not matched to a gene. Germline assignment: CDR1 WSHSY and CDR2 SAAADI. CDR3 length: 14 residues. The CDR3 loop is CASSELRGSYEQYF. CDR3 nucleotide sequence: TGCGCCAGCAGTGAGCTGCGGGGGAGCTACGAGCAGTACTTC.

The chain combines TRBV5-1 with TRBJ2-5; D may be TRBD1 (7 bases). The ends were cut back, 3 bases at V and 4 bases at J, with 13 bases in the middle. From germline, CDR1 is SGHRS and CDR2 YFSETQ. The CDR3 sequence is 14 residues long. This CDR3 is CASSWRDSRETQYF. CDR3 coding DNA: TGCGCCAGCAGCTGGAGGGACAGTAGAGAGACCCAGTACTTC.

To note about this clone: This same CDR3 is encoded by further DNA sequences in the sample. The chain is built from TRBV5-1 and TRBJ1-4; a weak D match, TRBD1 (6 bases). The CDR3 is 14 amino acids. Germline CDR1 SGHRS, CDR2 YFSETQ. Trimming pared 1 base from V and 8 bases from J, leaving 12 bases between. CDR3 loop: CASSLTGPGEKLFF. The CDR3, as DNA: TGCGCCAGCAGCTTGACAGGGCCGGGAGAAAAACTGTTTTTT.

The CDR3: CASTYVGPRNTIYF. CDR3 nucleotide sequence: TGTGCCAGCACATATGTGGGGCCGCGGAACACCATATATTTT. The rearrangement links TRBV2 to TRBJ1-3; TRBD1 is a possible D gene (5 bases). There are 14 residues in the CDR3. Germline V gives CDR1 SNHLY, CDR2 FYNNEI. V lost 7 bases and J lost 7, with 17 bases in between.

This clone was observed a single time. V and J are TRBV5-1 and TRBJ1-4; D might be TRBD1 (6 bases). The CDR3 has 16 amino acids. The germline V gene encodes CDR1 SGHRS and CDR2 YFSETQ. Trimming stripped 4 bases from V and 7 bases from J, with 20 bases between. The CDR3 coding sequence is TGCGCCAGCAGCCTGGGACAACTGGCGGGGGGTGAAAAACTGTTTTTT. Protein product: CASSLGQLAGGEKLFF.

This clone has a handful of counts. This chain links TRBV5-6 with TRBJ2-7, with 7 bases that match TRBD1. The germline V gene has CDR1 SGHDT and CDR2 YYEEEE. The J segment lost 5 bases and the V segment lost 2 bases, leaving 13 bases of the junction unmatched. The CDR3 loop spans 16 amino acids. As DNA, the CDR3 is TGTGCCAGCAGCTTAGGGCTCGGTCAGGGGGTCGACGAGCAGTACTTC. Translated: CASSLGLGQGVDEQYF.

This rearrangement joins TRBV11-1 to TRBJ2-1; the match to TRBD1 covers 10 bases. The CDR3 consists of 15 residues. Germline values: CDR1 SGHAT, CDR2 FQDESV (reference sequence). Losses at the gene ends were 3 bases for V and 8 bases for J; bases not matched to a gene: 7. The CDR3 bases are TGTGCCAGCAGCTTGTCCCGGGACAGGGGCTATGAGCAGTTCTTC. Translation gives CASSLSRDRGYEQFF. The variable domain in full, with the rest retrieved from reference TRBV11-1 and TRBJ2-1, is EAEVAQSPRYKITEKSQAVAFWCDPISGHATLYWYRQILGQGPELLVQFQDESVVDDSQLPKDRFSAERLKGVDSTLKIQPAELGDSAMYLCASSLSRDRGYEQFFGPGTRLTVL.

This clone was observed a few times. The chain combines TRBV7-8 with TRBJ2-7, with D possibly being TRBD2 (7 bases). This CDR3 comprises 15 residues. The V gene's germline CDR1 is SGHVS and CDR2 FQNEAQ. Between the trimmed V and J ends, which lost 7 bases and 6 bases, there was a span of 22 bases. DNA of the CDR3: TGTGCCAGCACCCCAAGGGGGGGGATGAGAGGCGAGCAGTACTTC. Protein product: CASTPRGGMRGEQYF.

This sequence joins TRBV5-6 and TRBJ1-2, with 7 bases fitting TRBD1. The CDR3 length is 13 residues. Trimming at V came to 0 bases and at J to 4 bases, leaving 0 bases not matched to a gene. Per the germline V gene, CDR1 is SGHDT and CDR2 is YYEEEE. CDR3 DNA: TGTGCCAGCAGCTTGGCAGGGGGCTATGGCTACACCTTC. Encoded protein: CASSLAGGYGYTF.

The rearrangement links TRBV7-6 to TRBJ2-1; D is perhaps TRBD2 (5 bases). The CDR3 length is 14 residues. V lost 5 bases, J lost 9 bases, and 17 bases lay in between. The germline V gene encodes CDR1 SGHVS and CDR2 FNYEAQ. In DNA form, the CDR3 reads TGTGCCAGCAGCGAGACAACCCATCGGGGTGAGCAGTTCTTC. Its protein is CASSETTHRGEQFF.

The rearrangement links TRBV27 to TRBJ1-1; 10 nucleotides agree with TRBD1. V was clipped by 5 bases and J by 5 bases; unmatched bases: 8. The germline V gene encodes CDR1 MNHEY and CDR2 SMNVEV (reference sequence). This CDR3 is 15 amino acids long. For the CDR3, the DNA is TGTGCCAGCAGTAGGCGACAGGGGGCCGGGACTGAAGCTTTCTTT. Protein: CASSRRQGAGTEAFF.

The rearrangement links TRBV29-1 to TRBJ1-5; D gene uncertain. The germline V and J ends were trimmed by 7 bases and 2 bases, with 24 bases remaining between them. Germline CDR1 SQVTM, CDR2 ANQGSEA. The CDR3 loop spans 17 amino acids. The chain's CDR3 is CSAIPDPIGLGNQPQHF. For the CDR3, the DNA is TGCAGCGCCATCCCCGACCCCATTGGGCTGGGCAATCAGCCCCAGCATTTT. The whole variable domain, filled in from reference TRBV29-1 and TRBJ1-5, reads SAVISQKPSRDICQRGTSLTIQCQVDSQVTMMFWYRQQPGQSLTLIATANQGSEATYESGFVIDKFPISRPNLTFSTLTVSNMSPEDSSIYLCSAIPDPIGLGNQPQHFGDGTRLSIL.